The source of this TCR beta chain is a study of blood T cell repertoires in COVID-19. Study summary: Sources were T cells, B-cell-depleted T cells, or PBMCs; the material itself was cDNA or gDNA.

Assay used: immunoSEQ multiplex PCR; TCRdb lists only in-frame clones, some missing. Here the sample spans 150,000 to 200,000 clones, roughly four fifths being singletons. Trimming cost V 7 bases and J 9 bases; bases outside gene matches: 18. The CDR3 covers 16 residues. Germline V gene lookup returns CDR1 MDHEN and CDR2 SYDVKM. J is TRBJ1-5 and V is TRBV28, with 7 bases matching TRBD1. The sequence came from a man aged 55-75 years with active or convalescent COVID-19. The material sequenced was peripheral blood. CDR3 protein: CASTRKRQGVKWPQHF. The CDR3 DNA is TGTGCCAGCACCCGAAAAAGACAGGGAGTGAAGTGGCCCCAGCATTTT.